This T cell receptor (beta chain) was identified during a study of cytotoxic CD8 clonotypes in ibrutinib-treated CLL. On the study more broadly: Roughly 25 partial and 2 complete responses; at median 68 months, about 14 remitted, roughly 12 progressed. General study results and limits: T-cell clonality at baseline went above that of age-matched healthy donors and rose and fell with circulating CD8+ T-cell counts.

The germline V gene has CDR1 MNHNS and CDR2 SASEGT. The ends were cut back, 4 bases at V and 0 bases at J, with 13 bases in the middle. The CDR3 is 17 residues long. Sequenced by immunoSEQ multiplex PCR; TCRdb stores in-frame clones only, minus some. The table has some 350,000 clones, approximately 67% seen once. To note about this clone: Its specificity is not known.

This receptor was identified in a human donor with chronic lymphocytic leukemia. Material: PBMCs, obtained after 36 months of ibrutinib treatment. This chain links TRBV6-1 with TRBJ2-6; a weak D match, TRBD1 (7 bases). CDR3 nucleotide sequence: TGTGCCAGCAGTGGACAGGGACTCAACTCTGGGGCCAACGTCCTGACTTTC. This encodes CASSGQGLNSGANVLTF.